This is a list of T cell receptor beta chains from one sample in a study of blood T cell repertoires in COVID-19. Some clones are missing from TCRdb's copy, which holds only in-frame ones; the method was immunoSEQ multiplex PCR. The top ten clones hold around 1.1% of a sample with about 190,000 clones, approximately 91% of them seen once. The sequenced sample consisted of peripheral blood. The source is a man aged 30 to 39 with acute or convalescent COVID-19. Each CDR3 is given with its conserved first and last residue. Each record gives: CDR3 protein, CDR3 length, V gene, D gene, clone size, J gene. The D gene is left open where the match is weak. The size of a clone is reported for some rows only, either as once, few or many, or as a class for expanded clones.

cdr3_aa: CASSSTGWETQYF
cdr3_length: 13
v_call: TRBV7-9
d_call: NA
clone_size: NA
j_call: TRBJ2-5

cdr3_aa: CASTAGQLLNEQFF
cdr3_length: 14
v_call: TRBV27
d_call: NA
clone_size: NA
j_call: TRBJ2-1

cdr3_aa: CASSFNGRTGDGYTF
cdr3_length: 15
v_call: TRBV28
d_call: TRBD1
clone_size: NA
j_call: TRBJ1-2

cdr3_aa: CASSLHGLVSYNEQFF
cdr3_length: 16
v_call: TRBV28
d_call: TRBD2
clone_size: NA
j_call: TRBJ2-1

cdr3_aa: CASSRTGTGGQEAFF
cdr3_length: 15
v_call: TRBV7-3
d_call: TRBD1
clone_size: NA
j_call: TRBJ1-1

cdr3_aa: CASSQGVGGPSTDTQYF
cdr3_length: 17
v_call: TRBV3-1/TRBV3-2
d_call: NA
clone_size: NA
j_call: TRBJ2-3

cdr3_aa: CASSWIPGGGSPLHF
cdr3_length: 15
v_call: TRBV19
d_call: TRBD1
clone_size: NA
j_call: TRBJ1-6

cdr3_aa: CASSGHNWANEKLFF
cdr3_length: 15
v_call: TRBV27
d_call: NA
clone_size: NA
j_call: TRBJ1-4

cdr3_aa: CASSQDYGGFEQYF
cdr3_length: 14
v_call: TRBV4-1
d_call: NA
clone_size: few
j_call: TRBJ2-7

cdr3_aa: CASSGQGQGYTF
cdr3_length: 12
v_call: TRBV19
d_call: TRBD1
clone_size: NA
j_call: TRBJ1-2

cdr3_aa: CATSDFSGKQFF
cdr3_length: 12
v_call: TRBV24-1
d_call: NA
clone_size: NA
j_call: TRBJ2-1

cdr3_aa: CASSSGTGEYSPLHF
cdr3_length: 15
v_call: TRBV5-1
d_call: TRBD1
clone_size: NA
j_call: TRBJ1-6

cdr3_aa: CASRGLLGGGAETQYF
cdr3_length: 16
v_call: TRBV2
d_call: TRBD2
clone_size: few
j_call: TRBJ2-5

cdr3_aa: CASSAGFYNEQFF
cdr3_length: 13
v_call: TRBV19
d_call: NA
clone_size: once
j_call: TRBJ2-1

cdr3_aa: CASSRQRNQPQHF
cdr3_length: 13
v_call: TRBV5-8
d_call: NA
clone_size: NA
j_call: TRBJ1-5

cdr3_aa: CASSYAGTLNTGELFF
cdr3_length: 16
v_call: TRBV6-5
d_call: NA
clone_size: once
j_call: TRBJ2-2

cdr3_aa: CAISPGQTNTEAFF
cdr3_length: 14
v_call: TRBV10-3
d_call: TRBD1
clone_size: NA
j_call: TRBJ1-1

cdr3_aa: CASSHTPGQGAAGELFF
cdr3_length: 17
v_call: TRBV18
d_call: TRBD1
clone_size: NA
j_call: TRBJ2-2

cdr3_aa: CASSQAWGDTIYF
cdr3_length: 13
v_call: TRBV4-1
d_call: NA
clone_size: NA
j_call: TRBJ1-3

cdr3_aa: CASSYSRAKNIQYF
cdr3_length: 14
v_call: TRBV6-6
d_call: NA
clone_size: few
j_call: TRBJ2-4

cdr3_aa: CASSFSVNTEAFF
cdr3_length: 13
v_call: TRBV7-3
d_call: NA
clone_size: NA
j_call: TRBJ1-1

cdr3_aa: CASSLTWGQSPLHF
cdr3_length: 14
v_call: TRBV27
d_call: NA
clone_size: NA
j_call: TRBJ1-6

cdr3_aa: CASSPLATGAPDTGELFF
cdr3_length: 18
v_call: TRBV6-4
d_call: TRBD1
clone_size: NA
j_call: TRBJ2-2

cdr3_aa: CASTPSRNQPQHF
cdr3_length: 13
v_call: TRBV10-2
d_call: NA
clone_size: NA
j_call: TRBJ1-5

cdr3_aa: CASSVGPNQPQHF
cdr3_length: 13
v_call: TRBV10-1
d_call: NA
clone_size: NA
j_call: TRBJ1-5

cdr3_aa: CASSRPRGGDLNEQFF
cdr3_length: 16
v_call: TRBV5-6
d_call: TRBD2
clone_size: NA
j_call: TRBJ2-1

cdr3_aa: CAWSVASEKLFF
cdr3_length: 12
v_call: TRBV30
d_call: NA
clone_size: NA
j_call: TRBJ1-4

cdr3_aa: CASSLDRTRNQPQHF
cdr3_length: 15
v_call: TRBV7-2
d_call: NA
clone_size: NA
j_call: TRBJ1-5

cdr3_aa: CASSTGTSGKDTQYF
cdr3_length: 15
v_call: TRBV5-1
d_call: TRBD2
clone_size: NA
j_call: TRBJ2-3

cdr3_aa: CSALRQGFYNEQFF
cdr3_length: 14
v_call: TRBV29-1
d_call: TRBD1
clone_size: NA
j_call: TRBJ2-1

cdr3_aa: CAISETGGNTGELFF
cdr3_length: 15
v_call: TRBV10-3
d_call: TRBD1
clone_size: NA
j_call: TRBJ2-2

cdr3_aa: CASSYLQEGGYTF
cdr3_length: 13
v_call: TRBV6-5
d_call: NA
clone_size: NA
j_call: TRBJ1-2

cdr3_aa: CSDRQVGSYNEQFF
cdr3_length: 14
v_call: TRBV29-1
d_call: NA
clone_size: NA
j_call: TRBJ2-1

cdr3_aa: CASSLYGRGNTEAFF
cdr3_length: 15
v_call: TRBV28
d_call: NA
clone_size: NA
j_call: TRBJ1-1

cdr3_aa: CASSGLANQPQHF
cdr3_length: 13
v_call: TRBV6-5
d_call: NA
clone_size: NA
j_call: TRBJ1-5

cdr3_aa: CAISGPGTGGSDPNEQFF
cdr3_length: 18
v_call: TRBV10-3
d_call: TRBD1
clone_size: NA
j_call: TRBJ2-1

cdr3_aa: CASSQGSVRLAAYEQYF
cdr3_length: 17
v_call: TRBV4-2
d_call: TRBD2
clone_size: NA
j_call: TRBJ2-7

cdr3_aa: CASSLSAGGFSYEQYF
cdr3_length: 16
v_call: TRBV5-4
d_call: TRBD2
clone_size: NA
j_call: TRBJ2-7

cdr3_aa: CASSQSNGLVVYEQYF
cdr3_length: 16
v_call: TRBV4-1
d_call: TRBD2
clone_size: few
j_call: TRBJ2-7

cdr3_aa: CASGARTGGGNEQFF
cdr3_length: 15
v_call: TRBV6-5
d_call: TRBD2
clone_size: few
j_call: TRBJ2-1

cdr3_aa: CASTQLGQGQTEAFF
cdr3_length: 15
v_call: TRBV6-5
d_call: TRBD1
clone_size: NA
j_call: TRBJ1-1

cdr3_aa: CSVAYGVSPQETQYF
cdr3_length: 15
v_call: TRBV29-1
d_call: NA
clone_size: NA
j_call: TRBJ2-5

cdr3_aa: CASRSGTAYGYTF
cdr3_length: 13
v_call: TRBV28
d_call: TRBD1
clone_size: few
j_call: TRBJ1-2

cdr3_aa: CASSSGTLYEQYF
cdr3_length: 13
v_call: TRBV5-1
d_call: NA
clone_size: once
j_call: TRBJ2-7

cdr3_aa: CASSPSSAGGTEAFF
cdr3_length: 15
v_call: TRBV6-5
d_call: TRBD1
clone_size: NA
j_call: TRBJ1-1

cdr3_aa: CASSLAPGIYGYTF
cdr3_length: 14
v_call: TRBV5-1
d_call: NA
clone_size: NA
j_call: TRBJ1-2

cdr3_aa: CASSLVGASEAFF
cdr3_length: 13
v_call: TRBV28
d_call: NA
clone_size: NA
j_call: TRBJ1-1

cdr3_aa: CAWSGGGRLNTEAFF
cdr3_length: 15
v_call: TRBV30
d_call: NA
clone_size: NA
j_call: TRBJ1-1

cdr3_aa: CASSLAGYGYTF
cdr3_length: 12
v_call: TRBV5-1
d_call: NA
clone_size: NA
j_call: TRBJ1-2